This TCR beta chain was obtained from a study of early T cells in non-severe SARS-CoV-2 infection. TCRdb re-called the 5' RACE reads with MiXCR, one entry per CDR3 protein. Seen here are 45,000 to 65,000 distinct CDR3 sequences, 8% to 13% observed once, and the top ten hold under 15%. Germline CDR1 is SGHTA and CDR2 is FQGNSA. The germline V and J ends were trimmed by 3 bases and 5 bases, with 9 bases remaining between them. The CDR3 has 13 amino acids. This receptor was obtained from an adult who was a healthcare worker with PCR-confirmed SARS-CoV-2 infection or an uninfected control (not recorded which). The chain employs TRBV7-2 and TRBJ2-3; D unresolved. Sample: whole blood. In DNA form, the CDR3 reads TGTGCCAGCAGCTTCTCCGGAAGAGATACGCAGTATTTT. The encoded protein is CASSFSGRDTQYF.